The 13 T cell receptor beta chains listed next were all sequenced from one sample in a study of cytomegalovirus exposure and HLA in healthy donors (dated by TCRdb to about 2017). The method was the immunoSEQ multiplex PCR assay. For the multiplex PCR, a mixture combining 60 forward primers for TCR Vbeta segments and 13 reverse primers for TCR Jbeta segments was used. In its TCRdb copy, this immuneACCESS table keeps in-frame sequences only and misses some clones. Where compared with another copy, unresolved V genes explain less than half of these, and the others have no known cause. The sample records about 43,000 clones, 64% of which are singletons. About 8.5% of the sample goes to the ten largest clones. Sequencing was carried out using PBMCs. The receptors were sampled from a human donor in good health.

This chain joins TRBV12-5 and TRBJ2-7; a possible D gene is TRBD1 (5 bases). CDR3 size: 14 residues. V was clipped by 6 bases and J by 9 bases, with 21 bases between them. Germline assignment: CDR1 LGHNT and CDR2 FRNRAP. The CDR3 region is CASGLLGAASGQYF. The CDR3 nucleotides are TGTGCTAGTGGCCTGCTAGGGGCCGCTTCGGGGCAGTACTTC.

This chain links TRBV28 with TRBJ2-1; D gene unclear. Germline CDR1 and CDR2: MDHEN and SYDVKM. Trimming removed 3 bases at V and 3 bases at J, with 12 bases between. The CDR3 is made up of 15 amino acids. The CDR3, as DNA: TGTGCCAGCAGTTTTTTGGCCAGAAACTACAATGAGCAGTTCTTC. Protein sequence: CASSFLARNYNEQFF.

This chain connects TRBV5-4 to TRBJ2-7; the D gene is possibly TRBD2 (7 bases). The V gene's germline CDR1 is SGHNT and CDR2 YYREEE (reference sequence). V lost 7 bases, J lost 0 bases, and 17 bases lay in between. The CDR3 is 15 amino acids. The CDR3 DNA is TGTGCCAGCGCCTGGGGCGGGGGCCTCTCCTACGAGCAGTACTTC. Residues: CASAWGGGLSYEQYF.

Notes on this clone: At one of its ends the junction is not consistent with the germline gene, which may arise from a read error. The genes are TRBV10-1 and TRBJ2-1; D might be TRBD1 (6 bases). Germline CDR1 is WNHNN and CDR2 is SYGVQD (reference sequence). CDR3 length: 16 residues. The CDR3 protein is CASSESTGFSYNEQLF. CDR3 nucleotide sequence: TGCGCCAGCAGTGAGTCGACAGGTTTCTCCTACAATGAGCAGCTCTTC.

This sequence joins TRBV29-1 and TRBJ2-5; 13 nucleotides match TRBD2. CDR3 length: 15 amino acids. The V gene end was trimmed by 7 bases and the J gene end by 0 bases; junction bases not matched to a gene: 5. Germline assignment: CDR1 SQVTM and CDR2 ANQGSEA. In DNA, the CDR3 is TGCAGCGCCCAGACTAGCGGGGGGTACCAAGAGACCCAGTACTTC. This gives the protein CSAQTSGGYQETQYF.

This rearrangement joins TRBV28 to TRBJ2-1; 9 bases align to TRBD1. Per the germline V gene, CDR1 is MDHEN and CDR2 is SYDVKM. J was trimmed by 10 bases and V by 3 bases; bases with no gene match: 10. CDR3 length: 15 amino acids. For the CDR3, the DNA is TGTGCCAGCAGTTTTGGGGACAGGGTTTTGTCCGAGCAGTTCTTC. Protein product: CASSFGDRVLSEQFF.

V usage is TRBV6-5 and J usage is TRBJ2-7; 11 bases map to TRBD1. The germline V gene has CDR1 MNHEY and CDR2 SVGAGI. The CDR3 is made up of 15 amino acids. V gave up 0 bases and J gave up 3 bases; unmatched junction bases: 1. This chain's CDR3 is CASSYSDRGLYEQYF. As DNA, the CDR3 is TGTGCCAGCAGTTACTCGGACAGGGGGCTCTACGAGCAGTACTTC.

CDR3 in amino acids: CASSLEVGGGVYEQYF. The CDR3 coding sequence is TGTGCCAGCAGCTTAGAAGTGGGGGGGGGAGTCTACGAGCAGTACTTC. The rearrangement joins TRBV7-2 to TRBJ2-7; 7 nucleotides line up with TRBD2. V was pared by 1 base and J by 3 bases, with 9 bases of the junction left unmatched. CDR1 is SGHTA, CDR2 FQGNSA, per germline. This CDR3 has 16 amino acids.

The CDR3 sequence: CASSLDSSRGYEQFF. For the CDR3, the DNA is TGTGCCAGCAGCTTAGATTCTTCCAGGGGCTATGAGCAGTTCTTC. This rearrangement joins TRBV11-3 to TRBJ2-1, with D possibly TRBD1 on 6 matching bases. V was trimmed by 0 bases and J by 8 bases, leaving 14 bases between them. This CDR3 comprises 15 residues. Germline V CDR1 and CDR2: SGHNT, YENEEA.

This clone appeared a few times. The chain combines TRBV7-2 with TRBJ2-7; TRBD1 matches 8 bases. V trimming: 5 bases; J trimming: 2 bases; junction bases outside the gene matches: 5. The CDR3 runs to 14 residues. Germline V gene lookup returns CDR1 SGHTA and CDR2 FQGNSA. The CDR3 coding sequence is TGTGCCAGCAGCCCAAGGACAGGGACCTACGAGCAGTACTTC. It translates to CASSPRTGTYEQYF.

This clone was picked up a small number of times. The chain joins TRBV5-4 to TRBJ2-5, with TRBD2 matching over 9 bases. V gave up 5 bases and J gave up 4 bases; unmatched junction bases: 3. This CDR3 contains 13 residues. Germline V gene lookup returns CDR1 SGHNT and CDR2 YYREEE (reference sequence). The CDR3 nucleotides read TGTGCCAGCAGTCTGACTAGCGGAGAGACCCAGTACTTC. Its translation is CASSLTSGETQYF.

Only a few counts were recorded for this clone. This chain joins TRBV5-1 and TRBJ2-1, with TRBD2 matching over 8 bases. J lost 9 bases, V lost 1 base, and 3 bases had no gene match. The CDR3 has 13 residues. Per germline, CDR1 SGHRS and CDR2 YFSETQ. Here the CDR3 reads CASSLSGGGEQFF. In nucleotides, the CDR3 is TGCGCCAGCAGCTTGTCCGGGGGGGGTGAGCAGTTCTTC.

This clone was detected only once. The sample carries other DNA sequences with the same CDR3. J is TRBJ1-1 and V is TRBV10-3, with a possible D match to TRBD1 (5 bases). CDR3 size: 15 residues. Trimming left V 6 bases short and J 1 base short, with 15 bases between. Looked up from germline, CDR1 is ENHRY and CDR2 is SYGVKD. For the CDR3, the DNA is TGTGCCATCAGGACTGTAGCGGGGGGGAACACTGAAGCTTTCTTT. As protein: CAIRTVAGGNTEAFF.